This T cell receptor (beta chain) came from a study of blood T cell repertoires in COVID-19. Study details: T cells, B-cell-depleted T cells, or PBMCs supplied cDNA or gDNA.

The CDR3 has 15 amino acids. CDR1 and CDR2 (germline): SGHTA, FQGTGA. V lost 2 bases and J 3 bases, leaving 8 bases between the germline ends. Using immunoSEQ multiplex PCR, the repertoire was profiled, and TCRdb retains in-frame clones only, with some absent. The sample has about 94,000 clones, about four fifths seen once. This clone was observed a few times. The rearrangement links TRBV7-3 to TRBJ2-6; perhaps TRBD2 as D (6 bases). The TCR originated in a human donor in a cohort sampled during active COVID-19. Sequencing was done on a sample of peripheral blood. CDR3 nucleotide sequence: TGTGCCAGCAGCTTAGGGGGAGGTGGGGCCAACGTCCTGACTTTC. It specifies CASSLGGGGANVLTF.